The 32 T cell receptor beta chains listed next were all sequenced from one sample in a study of beta chain features in type 1 diabetes. The antigens of these receptors remain unknown. cDNA synthesis used the whole RNA isolate, giving expressed TCRB sequences. The assay was immunoSEQ multiplex PCR, and TCRdb's table has in-frame clones only and misses some. The data show 250,000 to 350,000 clones, 15% seen once. Overall study results and limits: Shortening of TCRB CDR3s, moderate but significant, appeared in all four CD4+ subsets of Type 1 diabetes patients.

Specimen: naive CD4+ T cells from blood. The receptors stem from a man younger than 35 with type 1 diabetes.

This clone appeared a few times. The V and J genes are TRBV29-1 and TRBJ2-3; TRBD2 agrees at 7 bases. This CDR3 spans 13 amino acids. Germline CDR1 is SQVTM and CDR2 is ANQGSEA. V gave up 4 bases and J gave up 4 bases; unmatched junction bases: 5. This CDR3 is CSVATSRADTQYF. The CDR3 coding sequence is TGCAGCGTTGCGACTAGCCGGGCAGATACGCAGTATTTT.

V usage is TRBV5-6 and J usage is TRBJ1-1, with D uncertain. V was shortened by 4 bases and J by 7 bases, with 11 bases between the two germline ends. Germline-derived CDR1 and CDR2 are SGHDT and YYEEEE. CDR3 length: 12 residues. The CDR3 coding sequence is TGTGCCAGCAGCCGGTGGAGTAGTGAAGCTTTCTTT. Its translation: CASSRWSSEAFF. Full variable domain (remainder filled in from reference TRBV5-6 and TRBJ1-1): DAGVTQSPTHLIKTRGQQVTLRCSPKSGHDTVSWYQQALGQGPQFIFQYYEEEERQRGNFPDRFSGHQFPNYSSELNVNALLLGDSALYLCASSRWSSEAFFGQGTRLTVV.

This clone was found a few times. The chain combines TRBV25-1 with TRBJ1-2; D unresolved. The CDR3 totals 13 residues. The germline CDR1 and CDR2 sequences are MGHDK and SYGVNS. V was cut by 3 bases and J by 2 bases, with 7 bases left in between. CDR3 protein: CASSDRSNYGYTF. In DNA form, the CDR3 reads TGTGCCAGCAGTGACAGATCCAACTATGGCTACACCTTC.

The gene calls are TRBV5-1 and TRBJ1-2, with a weak D call TRBD1 (6 bases). The germline CDR1 and CDR2 sequences are SGHRS and YFSETQ. The ends were cut back, 7 bases at V and 2 bases at J, with 15 bases in the middle. This CDR3 region has 14 residues. DNA for the CDR3: TGCGCCAGCGGAACGCCGGGACAAAACTATGGCTACACCTTC. Translation gives CASGTPGQNYGYTF.

This sequence joins TRBV20-1 and TRBJ2-5; a weak D match, TRBD1 (6 bases). Germline V gene data show CDR1 as DFQATT and CDR2 as SNEGSKA (reference sequence). This CDR3 comprises 11 residues. V lost 3 bases and J lost 11, with 13 bases in between. CDR3: CSARQGSEQYF. The CDR3 bases are TGCAGTGCTAGGCAGGGGAGTGAGCAGTACTTC.

This clone was seen only a few times. The V call is TRBV6-4, the J call TRBJ1-2; 8 bases agree with TRBD1. CDR1 is MRHNA and CDR2 is SNTAGT in the germline V gene. V shed 2 bases and J 4 bases; nucleotides not matched to a gene: 9. This CDR3 has 16 residues. CDR3 in DNA: TGTGCCAGCAGTGACGTTTTTGGGACAGGTGTCTATGGCTACACCTTC. It yields the protein CASSDVFGTGVYGYTF.

The V call is TRBV7-2, the J call TRBJ1-1, with D perhaps matching TRBD1 (5 bases). The CDR3 contains 13 residues. Germline CDR1 is SGHTA and CDR2 is FQGNSA. V lost 3 bases and J 3 bases, leaving 8 bases between the germline ends. The DNA of the CDR3 is TGTGCCAGCAGCTTCCAGGGTGACACTGAAGCTTTCTTT. Protein product: CASSFQGDTEAFF. Based on the CDR3 plus reference TRBV7-2 and TRBJ1-1, the full variable domain is GAGVSQSPSNKVTEKGKDVELRCDPISGHTALYWYRQSLGQGLEFLIYFQGNSAPDKSGLPSDRFSAERTGGSVSTLTIQRTQQEDSAVYLCASSFQGDTEAFFGQGTRLTVV.

The chain couples TRBV10-3 to TRBJ2-5, with a weak D call TRBD2 (5 bases). From germline, CDR1 is ENHRY and CDR2 SYGVKD. V was clipped by 7 bases and J by 0 bases, with 12 bases between them. The CDR3 runs 14 residues. The CDR3 nucleotides are TGTGCCATCAACCAGCGGACGTACCAAGAGACCCAGTACTTC. This gives the protein CAINQRTYQETQYF.

The CDR3 DNA reads as TGTGCCAGTAGTAGTGGTACTAGCGGCCACAATGAGCAGTTCTTC. Protein sequence: CASSSGTSGHNEQFF. The chain has TRBV19 and TRBJ2-1, with 8 bases matching TRBD2. CDR3 length: 15 residues. Per the germline V gene, CDR1 is LNHDA and CDR2 is SQIVND (reference sequence). V trimming: 4 bases; J trimming: 5 bases; junction bases outside the gene matches: 7. Full variable domain (missing parts from reference TRBV19 and TRBJ2-1): DGGITQSPKYLFRKEGQNVTLSCEQNLNHDAMYWYRQDPGQGLRLIYYSQIVNDFQKGDIAEGYSVSREKKESFPLTVTSAQKNPTAFYLCASSSGTSGHNEQFFGPGTRLTVL.

V usage is TRBV5-1 and J usage is TRBJ2-7; D may be TRBD1 (5 bases). The CDR3 is 14 residues long. The germline CDR1 and CDR2 sequences are SGHRS and YFSETQ. V lost 3 bases to trimming and J lost 0 bases, with 10 bases between them. The CDR3 coding sequence is TGCGCCAGCAGCTCCACAGGACACTCCTACGAGCAGTACTTC. Amino acids: CASSSTGHSYEQYF.

This clone was detected a few times. The chain couples TRBV9 to TRBJ1-1; TRBD1 might be the D (5 bases). Germline assignment: CDR1 SGDLS and CDR2 YYNGEE. This CDR3 contains 14 residues. Trimming took 1 base from V and 1 from J, leaving 8 bases between them. This CDR3 reads CASSVQGSNTEAFF. CDR3 nucleotides: TGTGCCAGCAGCGTACAGGGATCGAACACTGAAGCTTTCTTT. The complete variable domain, with remaining parts taken from reference TRBV9 and TRBJ1-1, reads DSGVTQTPKHLITATGQRVTLRCSPRSGDLSVYWYQQSLDQGLQFLIQYYNGEERAKGNILERFSAQQFPDLHSELNLSSLELGDSALYFCASSVQGSNTEAFFGQGTRLTVV.

The chain uses TRBV4-1 and TRBJ1-1, with D unresolved. This CDR3 spans 17 amino acids. The germline V and J ends were trimmed by 1 base and 6 bases, with 21 bases remaining between them. CDR1 is MGHRA, CDR2 YSYEKL, per germline. CDR3 in DNA: TGCGCCAGCAGCCAAGTTGGATGGGATGGAGGTAGAGCTGAAGCTTTCTTT. Amino acids: CASSQVGWDGGRAEAFF.

This clone was counted between two and nine times. V gene TRBV5-8 combines with J gene TRBJ2-7; TRBD1 might be the D (6 bases). Germline values: CDR1 SGHTS, CDR2 YDEGEE. The V end lost 3 bases, the J end lost 5 bases, and 12 bases lay between the germline ends. CDR3 length: 13 amino acids. The DNA of the CDR3 is TGTGCCAGCAGCTGGAGGACAGTGAACGAGCAGTACTTC. It translates to CASSWRTVNEQYF.

This clone was seen a handful of times. The J gene is TRBJ2-3, the V gene TRBV7-9, with a possible D match to TRBD2 (5 bases). Germline lookup yields CDR1 SEHNR and CDR2 FQNEAQ (reference sequence). The CDR3 totals 13 residues. This CDR3 is CGTRYSGTDTQYF. CDR3 DNA: TGTGGCACCCGGTATAGCGGCACAGATACGCAGTATTTT.

This clone was observed a few times. The V and J genes are TRBV4-3 and TRBJ2-1; 10 positions match TRBD2. This CDR3 region has 14 residues. Germline CDR1 and CDR2: LGHNA and YSLEER. V lost 2 bases and J lost 8; bases outside the gene matches: 3. The CDR3 region has the DNA TGCGCCAGCAGCCAACAGCGGGGGGGATATGAGCAGTTCTTC. Translated, it gives CASSQQRGGYEQFF.

The chain uses TRBV11-2 and TRBJ2-7; 7 bases fit TRBD1. This CDR3 region has 16 residues. In germline, CDR1 is SGHAT, CDR2 FQNNGV. V shed 5 bases and J 2 bases; nucleotides not matched to a gene: 12. The CDR3 DNA reads TGTGCCAGCAGCCCCGATTTGGTAACAGGGGCCTACGAGCAGTACTTC. Amino acids: CASSPDLVTGAYEQYF. Complete variable domain (other parts from reference TRBV11-2 and TRBJ2-7): EAGVAQSPRYKIIEKRQSVAFWCNPISGHATLYWYQQILGQGPKLLIQFQNNGVVDDSQLPKDRFSAERLKGVDSTLKIQPAKLEDSAVYLCASSPDLVTGAYEQYFGPGTRLTVT.

This clone was picked up a small number of times. This chain joins TRBV30 and TRBJ1-2; D perhaps matches TRBD1 (6 bases). Germline V CDR1 and CDR2: GTSNPN, SVGIG (reference sequence). There are 14 residues in the CDR3. V dropped 1 base and J dropped 3 bases, with 12 bases sitting between them. This CDR3 reads CAWSEQGGHYGYTF. For the CDR3, the DNA is TGTGCCTGGAGTGAACAGGGTGGTCACTATGGCTACACCTTC.

The V and J genes are TRBV9 and TRBJ2-7; 11 bases are a match to TRBD2. CDR3 length equals 16 residues. CDR1 SGDLS and CDR2 YYNGEE come from the germline V gene. Germline trimming cut 5 bases from V and 4 bases from J; bases unmatched to any gene: 11. CDR3 sequence reads: CASSGLAGGPRYEQYF. CDR3 bases: TGTGCCAGCAGTGGTTTAGCGGGAGGGCCGCGGTACGAGCAGTACTTC.

This sequence joins TRBV19 and TRBJ2-1; 7 bases line up with TRBD1. Germline V lookup: CDR1 LNHDA, CDR2 SQIVND (reference sequence). The J segment lost 6 bases and the V segment lost 11 bases, leaving 16 bases of the junction unmatched. The CDR3 runs 15 residues. Here the CDR3 reads CACRAGTAHINEQFF. In DNA form, the CDR3 reads TGTGCCTGTCGGGCCGGGACAGCACACATCAATGAGCAGTTCTTC.

Comments on this clone: Distinct nucleotide sequences in the sample also encode this CDR3. The CDR3 DNA sequence: TGCGCCAGCAGCTTGGGACAGGGGCGCACAGATACGCAGTATTTT. This translates into CASSLGQGRTDTQYF. This chain uses TRBV5-1 with TRBJ2-3; TRBD1 agrees at 8 bases. The trim removed 0 bases at V and 1 base at J, leaving 1 base unmatched. There are 15 residues in the CDR3. The germline V gene has CDR1 SGHRS and CDR2 YFSETQ.

This rearrangement joins TRBV29-1 to TRBJ2-5, with 16 bases matching TRBD2. This CDR3 is built from 17 residues. V lost 4 bases, J lost 5 bases, and 10 bases stayed unmatched. Germline V lookup: CDR1 SQVTM, CDR2 ANQGSEA. CDR3 nucleotide sequence: TGCAGCGTTGGGACCGGGACTAGCGGGGGGGCCTGGGAGACCCAGTACTTC. Translation: CSVGTGTSGGAWETQYF.

This clone was observed a handful of times. This rearrangement joins TRBV5-1 to TRBJ2-7; 10 bases map to TRBD1. The V segment lost 0 bases and the J segment 4 bases; nucleotides outside the gene matches: 10. The CDR3 length is 17 residues. Germline V gives CDR1 SGHRS, CDR2 YFSETQ. In nucleotides, the CDR3 is TGCGCCAGCAGCTTGGTATTGGGACAGGGGACCGTATACGAGCAGTACTTC. Translation: CASSLVLGQGTVYEQYF.

The chain is built from TRBV5-4 and TRBJ2-5; TRBD2 agrees at 13 bases. The trim removed 1 base at V and 5 bases at J, leaving 8 bases unmatched. Germline V CDR1 and CDR2: SGHNT, YYREEE (reference sequence). The CDR3 is 17 residues long. CDR3 DNA: TGTGCCAGCAGCTTGACTAGCGGGGGGGCTGGCGTCGAGACCCAGTACTTC. Protein product: CASSLTSGGAGVETQYF.

The rearrangement joins TRBV7-8 to TRBJ2-7, with 10 positions matching TRBD2. Germline V lookup: CDR1 SGHVS, CDR2 FQNEAQ. J lost 6 bases, V lost 5 bases, and 10 bases had no gene match. The CDR3 runs 15 residues. The chain's CDR3 is CASSPKRGGPSEQYF. The CDR3 DNA sequence: TGTGCCAGCAGCCCAAAGCGGGGGGGCCCCTCCGAGCAGTACTTC.

This clone has just a few counts. This rearrangement joins TRBV7-9 to TRBJ1-1; D perhaps matches TRBD1 (6 bases). The length of the CDR3 is 13 residues. Per germline, CDR1 SEHNR and CDR2 FQNEAQ (reference sequence). Trimming left V 6 bases short and J 9 bases short, with 17 bases between. The CDR3 coding sequence is TGTGCCAGCAGAACCGGGACATTCACGAAAGCTTTCTTT. Translated: CASRTGTFTKAFF.

This clone was found a few times. This chain uses TRBV10-3 with TRBJ2-1; 8 nucleotides agree with TRBD2. Trimming cost V 6 bases and J 0 bases; bases outside gene matches: 4. Germline loops: CDR1 ENHRY, CDR2 SYGVKD. This CDR3 is built from 15 residues. CDR3 amino acids: CAIRTSDSSYNEQFF. CDR3 nucleotides: TGTGCCATCAGGACTAGCGATAGCTCCTACAATGAGCAGTTCTTC.

This clone was counted between two and nine times. This chain links TRBV6-6 with TRBJ1-1; D is possibly TRBD1 (5 bases). CDR1 MNHNY and CDR2 SVGAGI come from the germline V gene (reference sequence). The CDR3 runs to 14 residues. Trimming pared 6 bases from V and 3 bases from J, leaving 14 bases between. The CDR3 loop is CASRAPRGDTEAFF. DNA of the CDR3: TGTGCCAGCAGGGCTCCGCGGGGGGACACTGAAGCTTTCTTT.

There are a few counts of this clone. The V and J genes are TRBV6-5 and TRBJ2-6, with D possibly being TRBD1 (5 bases). This CDR3 comprises 15 residues. Germline V gene data show CDR1 as MNHEY and CDR2 as SVGAGI. With 6 bases removed from V and 2 bases from J, the gap between germline ends came to 11 bases. The CDR3 spells CASRQPGPGANVLTF. DNA for the CDR3: TGTGCCAGCAGACAACCAGGGCCTGGGGCCAACGTCCTGACTTTC.

The gene calls are TRBV6-5 and TRBJ2-7, with 15 bases identical to TRBD2. Germline CDR1 and CDR2: MNHEY and SVGAGI. V was pared by 0 bases and J by 7 bases, with 1 base of the junction left unmatched. The CDR3 extends over 15 amino acids. CDR3 protein: CASSYSGTSGREQYF. CDR3 in DNA: TGTGCCAGCAGTTACTCCGGGACTAGCGGGAGGGAGCAGTACTTC.

The chain links TRBV11-2 to TRBJ1-2; D unclear. Trimming took off 1 base at V and 2 bases at J, with 5 bases between the two ends. This CDR3 spans 13 amino acids. In germline, CDR1 is SGHAT, CDR2 FQNNGV. The DNA for the CDR3 is TGTGCCAGCAGCTTAGGAGGGAACTATGGCTACACCTTC. This encodes CASSLGGNYGYTF. The variable domain in full, with the rest retrieved from reference TRBV11-2 and TRBJ1-2, is EAGVAQSPRYKIIEKRQSVAFWCNPISGHATLYWYQQILGQGPKLLIQFQNNGVVDDSQLPKDRFSAERLKGVDSTLKIQPAKLEDSAVYLCASSLGGNYGYTFGSGTRLTVV.

CDR3: CASSLGTGSIYGYTF. CDR3 sequence (DNA): TGCGCCAGCAGCTTGGGGACAGGGTCTATCTATGGCTACACCTTC. The chain carries TRBV5-1 and TRBJ1-2; the match to TRBD1 covers 8 bases. The CDR3 has 15 residues. V trimming: 0 bases; J trimming: 4 bases; junction bases outside the gene matches: 5. The germline V gene encodes CDR1 SGHRS and CDR2 YFSETQ.

The count of this clone is one. The chain uses TRBV28 and TRBJ2-2; 8 bases align to TRBD1. The germline V gene encodes CDR1 MDHEN and CDR2 SYDVKM. Trimming cost V 6 bases and J 4 bases; bases outside gene matches: 10. The length of the CDR3 is 16 residues. The CDR3 coding sequence is TGTGCCAGCAGACCCAGCCGTACAGGGGGCACCGGGGAGCTGTTTTTT. Translated: CASRPSRTGGTGELFF. Variable domain in full (rest from reference TRBV28 and TRBJ2-2): DVKVTQSSRYLVKRTGEKVFLECVQDMDHENMFWYRQDPGLGLRLIYFSYDVKMKEKGDIPEGYSVSREKKERFSLILESASTNQTSMYLCASRPSRTGGTGELFFGEGSRLTVL.